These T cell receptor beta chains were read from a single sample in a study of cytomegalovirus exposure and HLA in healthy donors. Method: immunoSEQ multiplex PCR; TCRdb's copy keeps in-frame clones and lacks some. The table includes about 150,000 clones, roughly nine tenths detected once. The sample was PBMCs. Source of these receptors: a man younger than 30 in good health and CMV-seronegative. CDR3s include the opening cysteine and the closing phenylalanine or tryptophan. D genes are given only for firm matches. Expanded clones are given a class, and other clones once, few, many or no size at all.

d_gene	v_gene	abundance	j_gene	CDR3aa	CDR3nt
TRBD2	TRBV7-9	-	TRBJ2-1	CASSLIAGALDEQFF	TGTGCCAGCAGCTTAATAGCGGGAGCTCTCGATGAGCAGTTCTTC
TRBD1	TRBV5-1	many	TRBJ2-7	CASRRWNGTGGEQYF	TGCGCCAGCAGGCGGTGGAACGGGACAGGGGGAGAGCAGTACTTC
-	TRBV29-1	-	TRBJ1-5	CSVAGVGQPQHF	TGCAGCGTTGCAGGGGTCGGACAGCCCCAGCATTTT
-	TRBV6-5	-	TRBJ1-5	CASSYAGPGQPQHF	TGTGCCAGCAGTTACGCAGGGCCCGGTCAGCCCCAGCATTTT
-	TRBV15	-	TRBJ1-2	CATSRGQGTNYGYTF	TGTGCCACCAGCAGAGGGCAGGGTACTAACTATGGCTACACCTTC
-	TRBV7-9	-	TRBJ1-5	CASSGGAQDNQPQHF	TGTGCCAGCAGTGGGGGGGCACAGGACAATCAGCCCCAGCATTTT
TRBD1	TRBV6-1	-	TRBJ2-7	CASSEVGTGVPPQYF	TGTGCCAGCAGTGAAGTCGGGACAGGGGTTCCCCCGCAGTACTTC
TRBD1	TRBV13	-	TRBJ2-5	CASSSARTGRETQYF	TGTGCCAGCAGCTCCGCCCGGACAGGGCGTGAGACCCAGTACTTC
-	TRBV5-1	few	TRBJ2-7	CASSAQSPSYEQYF	TGCGCCAGCAGCGCTCAGTCCCCCTCCTACGAGCAGTACTTC
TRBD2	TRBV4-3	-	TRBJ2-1	CASSQDGTPSGSDPSYNEQFF	TGCGCCAGCAGCCAAGATGGGACTCCTAGCGGGAGCGATCCTTCCTACAATGAGCAGTTCTTC
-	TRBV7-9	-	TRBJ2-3	CASSLLSATVTDTQYF	TGTGCCAGCAGCTTACTTAGCGCAACCGTCACAGATACGCAGTATTTT
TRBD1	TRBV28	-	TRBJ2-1	CASTPGQGTFDEQFF	TGTGCCAGTACCCCGGGACAGGGAACGTTTGATGAGCAGTTCTTC
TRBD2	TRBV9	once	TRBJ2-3	CASSVSGTSGGFIDTQYF	TGTGCCAGCAGCGTATCTGGGACTAGCGGGGGATTTATAGATACGCAGTATTTT
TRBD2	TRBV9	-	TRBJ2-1	CASSAYSGRVPGEQFF	TGTGCCAGCAGCGCCTATAGCGGGAGGGTCCCGGGTGAGCAGTTCTTC
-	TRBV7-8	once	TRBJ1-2	CASSKGGRGYTF	TGTGCCAGCAGCAAGGGTGGGAGAGGCTACACCTTC
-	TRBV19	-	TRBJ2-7	CASSPTRIHEQYF	TGTGCCAGTAGTCCGACCAGGATTCACGAGCAGTACTTC
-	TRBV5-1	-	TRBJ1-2	CASSFSLGGNSYGYTF	TGCGCCAGCAGCTTTTCCCTCGGGGGTAATTCCTATGGCTACACCTTC
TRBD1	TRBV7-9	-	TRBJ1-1	CASSPRDREYTEAFF	TGTGCCAGCAGCCCCCGGGACAGGGAGTACACTGAAGCTTTCTTT
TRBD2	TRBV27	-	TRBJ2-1	CASSQLAGGFNEQFF	TGTGCCAGCAGTCAACTAGCGGGAGGTTTCAATGAGCAGTTCTTC
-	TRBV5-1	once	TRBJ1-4	CASSLRGLNEKLFF	TGCGCCAGCAGCTTACGAGGGCTCAATGAAAAACTGTTTTTT
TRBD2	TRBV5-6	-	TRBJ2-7	CASRPLLAGIYEQYF	TGTGCCAGCAGACCCCTTCTAGCGGGGATCTACGAGCAGTACTTC
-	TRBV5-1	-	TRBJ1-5	CASSLGPNQPQHF	TGCGCCAGCAGCTTGGGGCCCAATCAGCCCCAGCATTTT
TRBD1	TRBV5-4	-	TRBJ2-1	CASSLDRGTYNEQFF	TGTGCCAGCAGCCTGGACAGGGGGACCTACAATGAGCAGTTCTTC
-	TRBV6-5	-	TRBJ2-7	CASSSPSSSYEQYF	TGTGCCAGCAGTTCCCCGAGTAGCTCCTACGAGCAGTACTTC
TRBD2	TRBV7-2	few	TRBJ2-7	CASSQGRGISYEQYF	TGTGCCAGCAGTCAAGGGCGGGGGATTTCCTACGAGCAGTACTTC
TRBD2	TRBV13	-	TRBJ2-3	CASSVAGVDTDTQYF	TGTGCCAGCAGCGTAGCGGGAGTGGATACAGATACGCAGTATTTT
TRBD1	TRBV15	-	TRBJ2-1	CATSEDRGNEQFF	TGTGCCACCAGCGAGGACAGGGGCAATGAGCAGTTCTTC
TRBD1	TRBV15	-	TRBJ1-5	CATSSNRGGQPQHF	TGTGCCACCAGCAGCAACAGGGGAGGACAGCCCCAGCATTTT
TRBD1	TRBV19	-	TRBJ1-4	CASSAGTGSLNNEKLFF	TGTGCCAGTAGTGCGGGGACAGGGAGTCTAAATAATGAAAAACTGTTTTTT
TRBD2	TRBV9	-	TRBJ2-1	CASSVAIAGVPYEQFF	TGTGCCAGCAGCGTAGCTATAGCGGGAGTGCCATATGAGCAGTTCTTC
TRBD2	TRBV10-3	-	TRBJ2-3	CAIRGGGSTDTQYF	TGTGCCATCAGGGGCGGGGGAAGCACAGATACGCAGTATTTT
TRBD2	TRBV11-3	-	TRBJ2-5	CASSPTSGRAGQETQYF	TGTGCCAGCAGCCCGACTAGCGGGAGGGCAGGTCAAGAGACCCAGTACTTC
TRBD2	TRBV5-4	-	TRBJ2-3	CASSLGLTSGGLADTQYF	TGTGCCAGCAGCTTGGGCTTGACTAGCGGGGGGCTCGCCGATACGCAGTATTTT
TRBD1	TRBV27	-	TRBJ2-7	CASVGTGLHEQYF	TGTGCCAGCGTGGGGACAGGTCTACACGAGCAGTACTTC
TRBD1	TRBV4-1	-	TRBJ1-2	CASSQDPGGASGYTF	TGCGCCAGCAGCCAAGACCCAGGGGGCGCGAGTGGCTACACCTTC
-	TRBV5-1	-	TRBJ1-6	CASSLDSNSPLHF	TGCGCCAGCAGCCTCGACTCTAATTCACCCCTCCACTTT
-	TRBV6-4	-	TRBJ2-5	CASSEGGGLQETQYF	TGTGCCAGCAGTGAAGGGGGGGGACTACAAGAGACCCAGTACTTC
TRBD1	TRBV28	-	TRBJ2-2	CASSSRRDRGRIGELFF	TGTGCCAGCAGTTCTCGCCGGGACAGGGGGCGGATCGGGGAGCTGTTTTTT
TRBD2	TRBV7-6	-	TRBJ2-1	CASSSGLAGSSYNEQFF	TGTGCCAGCAGCTCAGGACTAGCGGGAAGCTCCTACAATGAGCAGTTCTTC
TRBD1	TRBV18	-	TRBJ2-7	CASSPNGQGLSYEQYF	TGTGCCAGCTCACCTAACGGACAGGGCCTCTCCTACGAGCAGTACTTC
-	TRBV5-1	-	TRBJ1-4	CASSIGGDEKLFF	TGCGCCAGCAGCATCGGGGGTGATGAAAAACTGTTTTTT
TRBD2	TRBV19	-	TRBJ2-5	CASSLLPGTSPSETQYF	TGTGCCAGTAGTTTGTTACCCGGGACTAGCCCGTCTGAGACCCAGTACTTC
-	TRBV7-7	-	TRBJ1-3	CASSPDTGNTIYF	TGTGCCAGCAGTCCCGACACTGGAAACACCATATATTTT
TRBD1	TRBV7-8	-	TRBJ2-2	CASRGRGRVGELFF	TGTGCCAGCAGGGGCAGGGGGCGGGTCGGGGAGCTGTTTTTT
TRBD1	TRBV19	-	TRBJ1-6	CASSTRGQYNSPLHF	TGTGCCAGTAGTACCAGGGGACAGTATAATTCACCCCTCCACTTT
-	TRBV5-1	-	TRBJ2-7	CASSVAVDSYEQYF	TGCGCCAGCAGCGTCGCGGTGGACAGCTACGAGCAGTACTTC
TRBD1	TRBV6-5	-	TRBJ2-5	CASSERQGGETQYF	TGTGCCAGCAGTGAAAGACAGGGCGGAGAGACCCAGTACTTC
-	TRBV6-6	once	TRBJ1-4	CASRFPPDEKLFF	TGTGCCAGCAGGTTTCCCCCGGATGAAAAACTGTTTTTT
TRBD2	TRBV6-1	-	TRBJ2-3	CASSEALGGVADTQYF	TGTGCCAGCAGTGAAGCGCTGGGGGGGGTAGCAGATACGCAGTATTTT
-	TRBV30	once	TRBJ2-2	CAWSVLGDRNTGELFF	TGTGCCTGGAGTGTTTTAGGGGATCGGAACACCGGGGAGCTGTTTTTT
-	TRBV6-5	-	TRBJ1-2	CASSYYERDYGYTF	TGTGCCAGCAGTTACTATGAGCGTGACTATGGCTACACCTTC
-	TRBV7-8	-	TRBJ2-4	CASSLGGGGRSKNIQYF	TGTGCCAGCAGCTTAGGAGGGGGGGGGAGATCCAAAAACATTCAGTACTTC
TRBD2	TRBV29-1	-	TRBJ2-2	CSVGASLAGLNTGELFF	TGCAGCGTGGGTGCGTCCCTAGCGGGGCTTAACACCGGGGAGCTGTTTTTT
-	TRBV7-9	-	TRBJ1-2	CASSFSPSPNYGYTF	TGTGCCAGCAGCTTCTCCCCAAGCCCTAACTATGGCTACACCTTC
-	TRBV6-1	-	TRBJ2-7	CASRGTRYEQYF	TGTGCCAGCAGGGGGACACGCTACGAGCAGTACTTC
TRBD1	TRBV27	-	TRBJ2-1	CASSPGTGAGEQFF	TGTGCCAGCAGTCCGGGGACAGGGGCAGGGGAGCAGTTCTTC
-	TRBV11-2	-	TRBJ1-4	CASSLRLDGEKLFF	TGTGCCAGCAGCTTAAGACTGGATGGTGAAAAACTGTTTTTT
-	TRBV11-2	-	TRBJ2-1	CASSLTGGTYNEQFF	TGTGCCAGCAGCTTGACGGGGGGCACGTACAATGAGCAGTTCTTC
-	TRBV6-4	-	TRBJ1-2	CASSPDSYANYGYTF	TGTGCCAGCAGCCCTGACAGTTATGCTAACTATGGCTACACCTTC